This T cell receptor (beta chain) derives from a study of technical replicates of blood from a handful of donors (dated by TCRdb to 2015 to 2018). From a lookup of the germline V gene, CDR1 and CDR2 are MNHNS and SASEGT. The CDR3 starts with the cysteine, ends with the phenylalanine, and has 15 residues. Of all the DNA, just the CDR3 is kept, 45 bases in frame from base 1. V loses 10 bases at its end and J loses 6 bases; junction bases beyond the gene matches: 10. A word on this clone: Its target antigen remains unknown. It has no much larger one-base neighbor in the sample; base qualities were not kept.

Receptor amplification or capture employed the immunoSEQ multiplex PCR assay. What TCRdb holds here is the immuneACCESS table cut down to in-frame rearrangements. Part of the clones is not present; checked against another copy, under half of the missing clones reflect an unresolved V gene, and the others are unexplained. The sample profile shows some 80,000 clones; 90% to 97% of them were found once. The ten largest clonotypes hold around 0.28% of the sample. Sample: T cells isolated from PBMCs. The chain links TRBV6-1 with TRBJ2-1; a stretch of 12 junction bases matches TRBD2. The sequence came from a human donor in good health. The nucleotide sequence reads TGTGCCACCCCGACTAGCGGGAGACCTGGCAATGAGCAGTTCTTC. This is translated as CATPTSGRPGNEQFF.